The 12 T cell receptor beta chains given below trace back to one sample, sequenced in a study of tissue T cells after allogeneic stem cell transplantation. The time point: mouse harvest day 14 after allogeneic transplant. Tail vein injection delivered 10^7 T-cell-depleted bone marrow cells and 10^6 splenic CD5+ T cells. Generated by immunoSEQ multiplex PCR, the TCRdb table keeps only in-frame clones and is missing some. The top ten clones hold about 25% of a sample with some 1,300 clones, roughly 50% of them seen once. Material: gut tissue. These receptors were collected from a female BALB/c mouse given C57BL/6 T cells with graft-versus-host disease after an allogeneic hematopoietic cell transplant.

With respect to this clone: Gene names are the mouse ones. The DNA ends 1 residue before the CDR3 does, and the rest of the CDR3 is filled in from the germline J gene. This chain joins TRBV26 and TRBJ1-4, with D unclear. Germline loops: CDR1 KGHPV, CDR2 FQNQEV (reference sequence). CDR3 size: 15 residues. V dropped 4 bases and J dropped 0 bases, with 9 bases sitting between them. The CDR3 loop is CASSPTTFSNERLFF. The covered CDR3 bases are TGTGCCAGCAGTCCTACGACATTTTCCAACGAAAGATTATTT.

In its sample, this clone was seen a few times. Germline and genes here are mouse. Read coverage stops 1 residue before the CDR3 terminus; the germline J gene supplies the remainder. The rearrangement joins TRBV19 to TRBJ2-7, with TRBD2 matching over 11 bases. The CDR3 length is 13 residues. The ends lost 5 bases at V and 5 bases at J; junction bases unmatched: 3. Germline CDR1 FNHDT, CDR2 SITEND (reference sequence). CDR3 bases read: TGTGCCAGCAGACTGGGGGGGCGCGATGAACAGTAC. Translation: CASRLGGRDEQY. The entire CDR3 sequence reads CASRLGGRDEQYF.

This clone occurred a few times. Gene labels here are mouse ones. The CDR3 is CASSNWGGQNTLYF. CDR3 DNA (partial): TGTGCCAGCAGCAACTGGGGTGGGCAAAACACCTTGTAC. The V and J genes are TRBV4 and TRBJ2-4, with 7 bases fitting TRBD2. The read gets to within 1 residue of the CDR3 end, and the germline J gene fills in the rest. With V trimmed by 5 bases and J by 3 bases, 5 bases remained unmatched. The CDR3 extends over 14 amino acids. Germline CDR1 reads LGHDT; CDR2 reads YNNKQL (reference sequence).

Turning to this clone: The genes are named according to mouse. The CDR3 end falls 1 residue outside the read, so it is completed with the germline J gene. The rearrangement joins TRBV2 to TRBJ1-4; D is ambiguous. This CDR3 is 14 amino acids long. Trimming shortened V by 0 bases and J by 4 bases, and 6 bases separated the two germline ends. The germline CDR1 and CDR2 sequences are LGHNA and YSYQKL. The covered CDR3 bases are TGTGCCAGCAGCCAAGATCGCAACAACGAAAGATTATTT. This gives the protein CASSQDRNNERLF. In full, the CDR3 is CASSQDRNNERLFF. Using reference TRBV2 and TRBJ1-4 for the parts outside the CDR3, the full variable domain is DPKIIQKPKYLVAVTGSEKILICEQYLGHNAMYWYRQSAKKPLEFMFSYSYQKLMDNQTASSRFQPQSSKKNHLDLQITALKPDDSATYFCASSQDRNNERLFFGHGTKLSVL.

About this clone itself: Gene and germline names: mouse. The CDR3 end falls 1 residue outside the read, so it is completed with the germline J gene. The V call is TRBV13-3, the J call TRBJ1-2, with D tentatively TRBD1 (6 bases). CDR1 is NNHDY and CDR2 is SYVADS in the germline V gene. V was cut by 2 bases and J by 3 bases, with 8 bases left in between. The CDR3 contains 13 residues. The CDR3 is CASSDTGYSDYTF. CDR3 DNA, as far as it was read: TGTGCCAGCAGTGACACAGGGTACTCCGACTACACC.

Turning to this clone: The genes are named according to mouse. Here the CDR3 reads CASSLVTEGRDTQYF. The covered CDR3 bases are TGTGCAAGCAGCTTAGTCACTGAGGGGAGAGACACCCAGTAC. This chain links TRBV16 with TRBJ2-5, with a weak D call TRBD1 (5 bases). Read sequence stops 1 residue before the CDR3 end, and the germline J gene provides the missing end. V lost 1 base and J lost 5, with 13 bases in between. The CDR3 loop spans 15 amino acids. CDR1 is SGHSA and CDR2 is FRNQAP in the germline V gene.

This clone was seen a few times. The gene names here belong to mouse. The sequenced fragment ends 1 residue before the CDR3 boundary, so the rest is inferred from the germline J gene. The gene calls are TRBV13-1 and TRBJ2-7; TRBD2 matches at 12 bases. The junction had 2 bases not matched to a gene; V was cut back by 1 base and J by 6 bases. This CDR3 has 14 amino acids. Germline CDR1 and CDR2: NSHNY and SYGAGN. CDR3 sequence reads: CASSDRDWGVEQYF. The covered CDR3 bases are TGTGCCAGCAGTGATCGGGACTGGGGGGTTGAACAGTAC.

As concerns this clone: Gene names and germline match the mouse. The read halts 1 residue ahead of the CDR3 end, with the missing end drawn from the germline J gene. V usage is TRBV26 and J usage is TRBJ1-1; TRBD1 matches 11 bases. Germline V CDR1 and CDR2: KGHPV, FQNQEV (reference sequence). This CDR3 comprises 14 residues. V lost 4 bases to trimming and J lost 6 bases; unmatched junction nucleotides: 4. The CDR3 sequence: CASSRTGGGPEVFF. Partial CDR3 DNA: TGTGCCAGCAGTCGGACAGGGGGCGGCCCAGAAGTCTTC.

This clone was observed a handful of times. Any gene name here is a mouse gene name. The read ends 1 residue shy of where the CDR3 ends; the end is completed using the germline J gene. The chain uses TRBV16 and TRBJ2-7; D ambiguous. Germline CDR1 reads SGHSA; CDR2 reads FRNQAP. CDR3 size: 15 residues. Trimming cost V 1 base and J 0 bases, with 10 bases left between them. CDR3 DNA (partial): TGTGCAAGCAGCTTAGGACACCAAAGCTCCTATGAACAGTAC. It specifies CASSLGHQSSYEQY. Given in full, the CDR3 is CASSLGHQSSYEQYF.

Notes on this clone: Gene names follow the mouse nomenclature. The read finishes 1 residue shy of the CDR3 end, and the germline J gene is used to complete it. The chain combines TRBV26 with TRBJ1-4, with 9 bases identical to TRBD1. Germline CDR1 KGHPV, CDR2 FQNQEV (reference sequence). CDR3 length: 14 residues. V dropped 6 bases and J dropped 3; count of bases not matched to a gene: 2. The DNA read from the CDR3 is TGTGCCAGCAGCCGGACAGGGGCCAACGAAAGATTATTT. Its translation: CASSRTGANERLF. The entire CDR3 protein is CASSRTGANERLFF.

For this clone: Genes and germline come from the mouse. The chain's CDR3 is CASSPNYEQYF. The covered CDR3 bases are TGTGCCAGCAGTCCAAACTATGAACAGTAC. The chain is built from TRBV26 and TRBJ2-7, with D uncertain. With the read ending 1 residue before the CDR3 end, the germline J gene is used to fill in that end. From germline, CDR1 is KGHPV and CDR2 FQNQEV (reference sequence). This CDR3 has 11 residues. V was cut by 4 bases and J by 3 bases, with 4 bases left in between.

In the case of this clone: A much bigger clone sits one base away, suggesting this may be a read error. Mouse gene names and germline throughout. The missing CDR3 end, 1 residue past where the read stops, is filled in from the germline J gene. The rearrangement uses TRBV4 and TRBJ2-1, with 8 nucleotides matching TRBD2. The CDR3 sequence is 15 residues long. The germline CDR1 and CDR2 sequences are LGHDT and YNNKQL (reference sequence). The ends lost 4 bases at V and 5 bases at J; junction bases unmatched: 7. The part of the CDR3 DNA that was read is TGTGCCAGCAGCTCGGCACTGGGGGATGATGCTGAGCAGTTC. Protein sequence: CASSSALGDDAEQF. The complete CDR3 reads CASSSALGDDAEQFF.